This T cell receptor beta chain comes out of a study of glioma-infiltrating T cells (dated by TCRdb to between 2015 and 2016). For context, the study as a whole: Glioma tissue, non-neoplastic brain tissue and matched peripheral blood mononuclear cells were used as sources from which TCR alpha- and beta-chain repertoires were sequenced. To measure how far tissue and blood T-cell populations diverged, each tissue-infiltrating repertoire was compared against the peripheral blood repertoire of the same patient. Three low-grade glioma patients, several primary glioblastoma patients and three non-glioma patients contributing non-neoplastic brain tissue were included in the paired cohort.

As concerns this clonotype: The clone's antigen remains unknown. Mismatch with germline at one junction end may stem from a read error.

Beyond this particular receptor, the publication reports: Tissue and blood shared very few CDR3 sequences, a result attributed to high CDR3 diversity and limited sampling. Group comparisons were based on small numbers of patients: three non-neoplastic, three low-grade glioma and roughly eight glioblastoma patients. In non-neoplastic patients, VJ-independent divergence between tissue and blood fell below expectation, whereas in all gliomas, and especially in low-grade gliomas, the divergence rose above expectation.

The iRepertoire nested amplicon-rescue multiplex PCR (arm-PCR) platform was used to amplify TCR alpha and beta CDR3 regions from RNA. The input for one-step reverse transcription and amplification was roughly 100-400 ng of tissue mRNA or PBMC total RNA. Following bead purification, Illumina adapters were added through a secondary multiplex PCR, and the libraries were then gel-purified between 200 and 400 bp. Libraries carried internal 6-nucleotide barcodes used for demultiplexing. Sequencing of the libraries was done on an Illumina MiSeq using 2x220 or 2x250 nucleotide paired-end reads. From the authors' description of their analysis: Paired reads were merged using FLASH 1.2.11 and were aligned to the GRCh37 human genome using BWA-MEM, after which TRA and TRB reads were extracted. For V and J assignment, an IMGT-derived reference of cassette sequences and CDR3 motifs that included pseudogenes was used. Reads were translated in three frames, and productive CDR3s were defined as those with a C...FGXG motif and no stop codons. Unique combinations of V-J cassette pair and CDR3 amino acid sequence were defined as clonotypes. Hamming distance filtering was applied to reads, with thresholds set by the sequence error rate of each sample in mapped regions. TCRdb passed the public sequencing reads through fastp at Q25 and MiXCR, retaining productive beta sequences. Every distinct CDR3 protein forms one entry, paired with its most common genes and DNA. TCRdb, not the original authors, processed these V and J calls. This sample lists 90,000 to 110,000 distinct CDR3 sequences; 20% to 30% were detected once. 30% to 35% of the sample goes to the ten largest clones.

CDR1 and CDR2 (MNHEY, SMNVEV) derive from the germline V gene (reference sequence). CDR3 length: 17 amino acids, cysteine to phenylalanine. The kept DNA is CDR3 alone, 51 bases in frame from the first base. The TCR was taken from a human donor with low-grade glioma or glioblastoma, undergoing nonglioma brain surgery, or in good health (not recorded which). Rearrangement joined TRBV27 to TRBJ1-1, and 11 junctional nucleotides match TRBD1. Sequenced input: glioma tissue, nonneoplastic brain tissue, or PBMCs (not recorded which). The DNA sequence is TGTGCCAACAGTTCACCCTCGGGACAGGGGGTGGACACTGAAGCCTTCTTT. This yields the protein CANSSPSGQGVDTEAFF.